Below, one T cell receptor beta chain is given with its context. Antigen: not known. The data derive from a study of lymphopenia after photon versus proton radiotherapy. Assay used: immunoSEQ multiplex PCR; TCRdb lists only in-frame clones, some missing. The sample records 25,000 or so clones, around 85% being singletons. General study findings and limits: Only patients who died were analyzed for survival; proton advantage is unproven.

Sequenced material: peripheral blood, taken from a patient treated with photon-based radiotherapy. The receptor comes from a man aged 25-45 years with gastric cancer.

The CDR3 sequence is CASSIAGSGNQPQHF. CDR3 DNA: TGTGCCAGTAGTATAGCAGGGTCAGGAAATCAGCCCCAGCATTTT. V usage is TRBV19 and J usage is TRBJ1-5, with D possibly TRBD1 on 5 matching bases. Germline V gene sequence: CDR1 LNHDA, CDR2 SQIVND (reference sequence). The CDR3 consists of 15 residues. V was shortened by 1 base and J by 4 bases, with 11 bases between the two germline ends. The entire variable domain, with the rest obtained from reference TRBV19 and TRBJ1-5, is as follows: DGGITQSPKYLFRKEGQNVTLSCEQNLNHDAMYWYRQDPGQGLRLIYYSQIVNDFQKGDIAEGYSVSREKKESFPLTVTSAQKNPTAFYLCASSIAGSGNQPQHFGDGTRLSIL.